What follows are 10 T cell receptor beta chains derived from one specimen sequenced in a study of cytomegalovirus exposure and HLA in healthy donors. Libraries were prepared by immunoSEQ multiplex PCR; TCRdb keeps only in-frame clonotypes and omits some of them. The table shows about 160,000 clones, with 65% to 90% occurring only once. Sequencing was carried out using PBMCs. Receptors were obtained from a woman younger than 30 in good health and CMV-seronegative.

The rearrangement uses TRBV7-9 and TRBJ2-2; 9 nucleotides agree with TRBD1. There are 15 residues in the CDR3. From germline, CDR1 is SEHNR and CDR2 FQNEAQ (reference sequence). J gave up 6 bases and V 4 bases, and 6 bases lay outside the gene matches. The CDR3: CASSSTGGWAGELFF. CDR3 sequence (DNA): TGTGCCAGCAGCTCCACAGGGGGCTGGGCCGGGGAGCTGTTTTTT.

The chain uses TRBV19 and TRBJ2-2, with D possibly being TRBD1 (5 bases). V lost 10 bases, J lost 5 bases, and 14 bases lay in between. CDR3 size: 13 residues. The germline V gene encodes CDR1 LNHDA and CDR2 SQIVND (reference sequence). For the CDR3, the DNA is TGTGCCACCTATCTCAGGGTAACCGGGGAGCTGTTTTTT. Translation gives CATYLRVTGELFF.

The chain combines TRBV7-9 with TRBJ1-1; D is ambiguous. The CDR3 totals 14 residues. Germline V CDR1 and CDR2: SEHNR, FQNEAQ (reference sequence). Between the trimmed V and J ends, which lost 1 base and 1 base, there was a span of 7 bases. CDR3: CASSLDSENTEAFF. The CDR3 DNA reads as TGTGCCAGCAGCTTAGATAGTGAGAACACTGAAGCTTTCTTT.

The CDR3 DNA follows: TGTGTCCCAACAAGATGCAAAAATAATTCACCCCTCCACTTT. The encoded protein is CVPTRCKNNSPLHF. The J gene is TRBJ1-6, the V gene TRBV9; D is ambiguous. The CDR3 runs to 14 residues. CDR1 and CDR2 from the germline V gene are SGDLS and YYNGEE.

The rearrangement links TRBV6-1 to TRBJ1-4, with 9 bases fitting TRBD1. Trimming cost V 4 bases and J 7 bases; bases outside gene matches: 10. The length of the CDR3 is 16 residues. Per germline, CDR1 MNHNS and CDR2 SASEGT. The CDR3 spells CASSALTGTGSEKLFF. DNA of the CDR3: TGTGCCAGCAGTGCCTTAACCGGGACAGGGAGTGAAAAACTGTTTTTT.

The V gene is TRBV9, the J gene TRBJ1-2; D is undetermined. V was trimmed by 3 bases and J by 6 bases, leaving 21 bases between them. The germline gives CDR1 SGDLS, CDR2 YYNGEE. The CDR3 covers 16 residues. DNA of the CDR3: TGTGCCAGCAGCGCAAGCCAGAGGGCCGAGTCAAATGGCTACACCTTC. Amino acids: CASSASQRAESNGYTF.

The J gene is TRBJ2-7, the V gene TRBV28; 9 bases line up with TRBD1. The V and J ends lost 4 bases and 3 bases, in that order; junction bases with no gene match: 10. Germline CDR1 is MDHEN and CDR2 is SYDVKM. The CDR3 totals 16 residues. The CDR3 DNA follows: TGTGCCAGCAGTTCATTCTCCGGGACAGGGAGCTACGAGCAGTACTTC. Its protein product is CASSSFSGTGSYEQYF.

The chain is built from TRBV19 and TRBJ1-1; 8 bases align to TRBD1. J lost 5 bases, V lost 5 bases, and 7 bases had no gene match. Germline CDR1 reads LNHDA; CDR2 reads SQIVND (reference sequence). The CDR3 extends over 14 amino acids. The CDR3 sequence is CASSPGQGTTEAFF. In DNA, the CDR3 is TGTGCCAGTAGTCCTGGACAGGGTACGACTGAAGCTTTCTTT.

The chain employs TRBV4-1 and TRBJ1-5; no reliable D call. Germline CDR1 MGHRA, CDR2 YSYEKL. The CDR3 is 14 amino acids. V lost 7 bases, J lost 7 bases, and 17 bases lay in between. CDR3: CASMGSGINQPQHF. The CDR3 DNA reads as TGCGCCAGCATGGGTTCAGGAATAAACCAGCCCCAGCATTTT.

The CDR3 DNA is TGTGCCAGCAGCCGAGGAGGACAGGGGGAGCTGTTTTTT. Translated, it gives CASSRGGQGELFF. The chain has TRBV5-6 and TRBJ2-2, with D possibly TRBD1 on 6 matching bases. Trimming removed 4 bases at V and 8 bases at J, with 12 bases between. The germline V gene encodes CDR1 SGHDT and CDR2 YYEEEE. This CDR3 region has 13 residues.